This note documents a single TCR beta chain sequence. The clone's antigen remains unknown. No base quality values were provided; no much bigger clone lies one nucleotide off. This sample stems from a study of shared T cell receptors in the human thymus (dated by TCRdb to the early 2020s). Study-wide context: The study examined how self-reactive, shared T-cell receptor alpha chains are generated in the human thymus.

CDR1 and CDR2, per the germline V gene, are KGHSH and LQKENI. Germline trimming: 4 bases from V, 4 bases from J; junction bases outside gene matches: 9. The CDR3 starts with the cysteine, ends with the phenylalanine, and has 15 residues. Here the CDR3 DNA is all that survives: 45 bases in frame from base 1. The receptor library was made with the immunoSEQ multiplex PCR assay. TCRdb carries this immuneACCESS record with in-frame sequences only. Its versions omit some clonotypes, under half of them owing to an unresolved V gene in the studies checked, with the rest unexplained. The sample includes around 730,000 clones, with 80% to 90% observed a single time. Around 0.0094% of the sample comes from the top ten. These data also featured in a second study, about human thymus T cells. As that second study puts it: In Finland, the donors were immunologically healthy infants who were having open corrective cardiac surgery for congenital heart defects. The thymus tissue came from surgical resects taken out during corrective cardiac surgery. Biased V and J gene segment usage appeared to be present in both thymic and peripheral blood repertoires. According to the related research, thymic TCR repertoires were highly overlapping among unrelated individuals. The study described the TCR alpha and beta repertoires in under 10 infant thymus samples and a few matching peripheral blood samples. Donor ages ranged from roughly 6 to 250 days, and the cohort comprised about six male and two female infants. Thymocytes were freed from the tissue by mechanical means and kept at -70 degrees C as pellets of roughly 8.5-31 million cells. A QIAsymphony instrument was used to extract genomic DNA from the frozen cell pellets. TCRB and TCRAD loci were amplified from a standardized quantity of quality-controlled genomic DNA using the immunoSEQ multiplex PCR assay. The V(D)J region was spanned by amplicons of a length sufficient to cover the CDR3 and to identify V and J genes. The amplicons were sequenced on an Illumina platform via the commercial immunoSEQ service. Primer bias and sequencing errors were corrected as previously described, and TCRAD and TCRB were defined on the basis of the IMGT database. The repertoires were analysed using immunoSEQ Analyzer 3.0 and VDJTools for basic statistics, V/J segment usage, diversity estimates, rarefaction and pairwise overlap. Diversity was estimated using the Chao1, ChaoE, Efron-Thisted, Shannon and inverse Simpson indices, and was also estimated on datasets down-sampled to the size of the smallest sample. Repertoire overlap used strict matching of CDR3 nucleotide sequence, V gene and J gene, with Jaccard-based multidimensional scaling clustering. On average, roughly 800,000 unique TCRB clonotypes were obtained from thymus samples, compared with roughly 89,000 from blood samples.

The chain is made from TRBV18 and TRBJ1-2, and 7 junction bases match TRBD1. Sequencing used thymocytes. The sequence was collected from a girl in the first two years of life with a congenital heart defect. Donor details come from another sample of the same person, matched by shared clones. DNA sequence: TGTGCCAGCTCACAGCACGACAGGGTTAGCTATGGCTACACCTTC. Its protein product is CASSQHDRVSYGYTF.